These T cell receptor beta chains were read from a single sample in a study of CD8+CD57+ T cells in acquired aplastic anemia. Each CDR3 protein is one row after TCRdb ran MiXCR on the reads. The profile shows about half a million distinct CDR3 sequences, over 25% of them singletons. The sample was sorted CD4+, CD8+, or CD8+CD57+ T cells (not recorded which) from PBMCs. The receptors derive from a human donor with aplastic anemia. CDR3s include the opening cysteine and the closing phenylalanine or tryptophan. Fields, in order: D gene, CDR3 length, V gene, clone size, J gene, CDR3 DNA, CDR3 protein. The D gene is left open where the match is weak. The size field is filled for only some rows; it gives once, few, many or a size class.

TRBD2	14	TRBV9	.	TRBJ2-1	TGTGCCAGCAGCGTCACCAGCGGGGGGAATGAGCAGTTCTTC	CASSVTSGGNEQFF
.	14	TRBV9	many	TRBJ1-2	TGTGCCAGCAGCGCGGGTGGGGAATCCTATGGCTACACCTTC	CASSAGGESYGYTF
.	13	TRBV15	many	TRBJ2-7	TGTGCCACCAGCAGGGACATTTACTACGAGCAGTACTTC	CATSRDIYYEQYF
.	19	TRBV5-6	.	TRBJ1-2	TGTGCCAGCAGCTTCTACATCAGCAGTGCGAATGAAAGGGGACATGGCTACACCTTC	CASSFYISSANERGHGYTF
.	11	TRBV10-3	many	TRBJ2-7	TGTGCCATCAGTGAGTCTCACGAGCAGTACTTC	CAISESHEQYF
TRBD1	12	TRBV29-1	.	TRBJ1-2	TGCAGCGTCGGGACAGGGAATTATGGCTACACCTTC	CSVGTGNYGYTF
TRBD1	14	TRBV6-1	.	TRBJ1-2	TGTGCCAGCAGTGTCCTGGACAGGGAATACGGCTACACCTTC	CASSVLDREYGYTF
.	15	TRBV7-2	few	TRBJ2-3	TGTGCCAGCAGTCGAGAGGGGTCGGGCACAGATACGCAGTATTTT	CASSREGSGTDTQYF
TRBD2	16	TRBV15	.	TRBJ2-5	TGTGCCACCAGCAGGAAGAGCGGGAGTGGGGCTTTGGCCCAGTACTTC	CATSRKSGSGALAQYF
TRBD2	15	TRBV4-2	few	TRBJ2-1	TGTGCCAGCAGCCAGGGGACTAGCGGGATCAATGAGCAGTTCTTC	CASSQGTSGINEQFF
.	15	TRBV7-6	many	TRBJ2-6	TGTGCCAGCAGCCCGGCGGGGCCTGGGGCCAACGTCCTGACTTTC	CASSPAGPGANVLTF
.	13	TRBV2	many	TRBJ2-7	TGTGCCAGCAGGAAAGGACTGAACTACGAGCAGTACTTC	CASRKGLNYEQYF
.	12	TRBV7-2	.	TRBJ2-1	TGTGCCAGCAGCTTAGTTTCAGGGAGGCAGTTCTTC	CASSLVSGRQFF
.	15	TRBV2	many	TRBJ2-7	TGTGCCAGCAGCGATCCTCGGGGAAACTCCTACGAGCAGTACTTC	CASSDPRGNSYEQYF